Listed below are T cell receptor beta chains from one sample, sequenced in a study of CD8 T cells in Susac syndrome. TCRdb ran MiXCR on the immunoSEQ multiplex PCR reads and lists one entry per CDR3 protein. Here the sample spans some 170,000 distinct CDR3 sequences, just under 95% being singletons. Sequenced material: CD4+ T cells from PBMCs. These receptors were collected from a human donor in good health. The CDR3 runs from the conserved cysteine through the conserved F or W. D genes are given only for firm matches. The size entry is marked missing in some rows and otherwise reads once, few, many or a size class.

J gene,clone size,D gene,V gene,CDR3 DNA,CDR3 protein
TRBJ1-1,.,.,TRBV3-1,TGTGCCAGCCGAATAAGGGGTAAGAACACTGAAGCTTTCTTT,CASRIRGKNTEAFF
TRBJ2-3,.,.,TRBV20-1,TGCAGTGCTAGAGATGGCCCAGATACGCAGTATTTT,CSARDGPDTQYF
TRBJ2-2,.,TRBD2,TRBV5-1,TGCGCCAGCAGATCCTTTGGCTCCGGGACTACCCCCACCGGGGAGCTGTTTTTT,CASRSFGSGTTPTGELFF
TRBJ2-3,.,.,TRBV15,TGTGCCACCAGCAGAGATCTGGGATCAACAGATACGCAGTATTTT,CATSRDLGSTDTQYF
TRBJ2-1,.,.,TRBV19,TGTGCCAGTAGTAGGCCGGAGGTGTGGGGTGAGCAGTTCTTC,CASSRPEVWGEQFF
TRBJ2-4,.,TRBD1,TRBV24-1,TGTGCCACCAGTGAGACGGGACAGGGTAAAAACATTCAGTACTTC,CATSETGQGKNIQYF
TRBJ2-7,.,TRBD1,TRBV20-1,TGCAGTGCTCTCCCTTGGGACAGGGGGCGAGGGCTAGCGGGAGCGGGAGAGCAGTACTTC,CSALPWDRGRGLAGAGEQYF
TRBJ2-7,.,TRBD2,TRBV28,TGTGCCAGCAGCAACCCGGGACTAGCGGGAAGGGGGTACGAGCAGTACTTC,CASSNPGLAGRGYEQYF
TRBJ2-3,.,TRBD2,TRBV30,TGTGCCTGTTTACCGGGAGGACGGACAGATACGCAGTATTTT,CACLPGGRTDTQYF
TRBJ2-5,.,.,TRBV20-1,TGCAGTGCTAGATCAACTAGCTTTTCTAAGGGGACCCAGTACTTC,CSARSTSFSKGTQYF
TRBJ2-1,once,.,TRBV29-1,TGCAGCGTTGAGAGGGCCTACAATGAGCAGTTCTTC,CSVERAYNEQFF
TRBJ2-4,once,.,TRBV29-1,TGCAGCGTTGCAGGGCGCGTCTCCAAAAACATTCAGTACTTC,CSVAGRVSKNIQYF
TRBJ1-1,.,.,TRBV30,TGTGCCTGGAGTGTTTATAGTAACACTGAAGCTTTCTTT,CAWSVYSNTEAFF
TRBJ2-7,.,.,TRBV27,TGTGCCAGCAGTCGAAACAGGGAGTGGTACGAGCAGTACTTC,CASSRNREWYEQYF
TRBJ1-1,.,.,TRBV29-1,TGCAGCGCCTATCAGACAGCGAACACTGAAGCTTTCTTT,CSAYQTANTEAFF
TRBJ1-2,.,.,TRBV4-2,TGTGCCAGCAGCGAACAGGGTAGAGTTGGCTACACCTTC,CASSEQGRVGYTF
TRBJ1-2,once,TRBD1,TRBV19,TGTGCCAGTATGAAGTCGACAGGGAATTATGGCTACACCTTC,CASMKSTGNYGYTF
TRBJ2-1,.,TRBD1,TRBV30,TGTGCCTGGGTAGCCGGGACAGTTTACAATGAGCAGTTCTTC,CAWVAGTVYNEQFF
TRBJ1-3,once,.,TRBV7-2,TGTGCCAGCAGCTTAGAGGACAGAGGATACACCATATATTTT,CASSLEDRGYTIYF
TRBJ1-5,.,.,TRBV6-2/TRBV6-3,TGTGCCAGCAGTCCTCCTCGTTTCATGCCCCAGCATTTT,CASSPPRFMPQHF
TRBJ2-7,.,.,TRBV29-1,TGCAGCGTTGGCCAGAACTCCTACGAGCAGTACTTC,CSVGQNSYEQYF
TRBJ1-1,.,.,TRBV3-1,TGTGCCAGCAGCCAAGCGAGGGGGGGAACTGAAGCTTTCTTT,CASSQARGGTEAFF
TRBJ2-2,.,TRBD2,TRBV2,TGTGCCAGCAGTGTCTTCAGCGGGACGAACACCGGGGAGCTGTTTTTT,CASSVFSGTNTGELFF
TRBJ2-7,once,.,TRBV2,TGTGCCAGCAGTGTCCTAAAGTCCCCCGTTCGGGGCTCCTACGAGCAGTACTTC,CASSVLKSPVRGSYEQYF